What follows describes a single T cell receptor (beta chain). Antigen specificity is unknown. The method was immunoSEQ multiplex PCR; TCRdb's version includes in-frame clones alone and lacks a portion of them. The profile shows around 25,000 clones, about 93% of them singletons. The source of the sample is a study of CD4 T cell repertoires in COVID-19. Study in general: After approximately nine days of IL-2 expansion, CFSE-low cells were relabeled and restimulated with other coronavirus spikes.

These memory T cells were uncultured and sequenced directly after ex vivo isolation. Study-level results: Several top expanded SARS-CoV-2-reactive clonotypes were shared by two or three memory subsets.

The origin of this receptor is a human donor who had COVID-19. The starting material was circulating follicular helper CD4+ T cells (cTfh) from blood, obtained before the COVID-19 pandemic.

The CDR3 bases are TGCGCCAGCAGCTCCAGGGGCTCCGAAGCTTTCTTT. It yields the protein CASSSRGSEAFF. The chain employs TRBV5-1 and TRBJ1-1; a weak D match, TRBD1 (6 bases). This CDR3 is 12 amino acids long. V gave up 3 bases and J gave up 8 bases, with 11 bases separating them. Germline loops: CDR1 SGHRS, CDR2 YFSETQ.